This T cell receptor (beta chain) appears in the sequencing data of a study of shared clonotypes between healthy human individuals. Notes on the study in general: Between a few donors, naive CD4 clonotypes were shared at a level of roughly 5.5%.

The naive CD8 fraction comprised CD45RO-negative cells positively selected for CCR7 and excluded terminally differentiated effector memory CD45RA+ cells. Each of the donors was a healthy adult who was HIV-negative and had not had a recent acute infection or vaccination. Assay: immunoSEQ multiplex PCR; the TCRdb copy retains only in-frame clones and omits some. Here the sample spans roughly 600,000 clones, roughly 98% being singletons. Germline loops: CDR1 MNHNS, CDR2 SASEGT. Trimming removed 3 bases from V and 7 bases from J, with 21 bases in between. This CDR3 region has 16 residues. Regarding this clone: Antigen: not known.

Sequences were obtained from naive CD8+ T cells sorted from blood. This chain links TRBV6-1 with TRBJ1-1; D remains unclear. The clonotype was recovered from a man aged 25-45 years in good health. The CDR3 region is CASSEYGKLISSEAFF. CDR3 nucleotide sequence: TGTGCCAGCAGTGAGTACGGTAAATTGATCAGCAGTGAAGCTTTCTTT.